This is a list of T cell receptor beta chains from one sample in a study of cytomegalovirus exposure and HLA in healthy donors. The data were produced by immunoSEQ multiplex PCR, yet TCRdb's version contains in-frame clones alone and is incomplete. The sample includes 65,000 to 85,000 clones, roughly 83% of them seen just once. The sample taken for sequencing was PBMCs. The origin of the receptors is a woman in her forties or fifties in good health and CMV-seronegative. The CDR3 runs from the conserved cysteine through the conserved F or W. The order of the fields is clone size, V gene, CDR3 length, D gene, J gene, CDR3 protein, CDR3 DNA. The D gene is left open where the match is weak. Rows give clone size only sometimes, using once, few, many, or a class for an expanded clone.

NA,TRBV6-5,14,NA,TRBJ1-1,CASSYSRGNTEAFF,TGTGCCAGCAGTTACAGCCGGGGTAACACTGAAGCTTTCTTT
few,TRBV6-1,12,NA,TRBJ1-5,CASITGDQPQHF,TGTGCCAGCATAACAGGTGATCAGCCCCAGCATTTT
NA,TRBV29-1,17,TRBD2,TRBJ2-1,CSVLETSGGDLYNEQFF,TGCAGCGTGCTCGAGACTAGCGGGGGGGATTTGTACAATGAGCAGTTCTTC
NA,TRBV19,14,NA,TRBJ1-4,CASSAYLNSGKLFF,TGTGCCAGTAGTGCCTATTTGAACAGTGGAAAACTGTTTTTT
NA,TRBV7-8,17,TRBD1,TRBJ1-2,CASSSNSGPGTGYGYTF,TGTGCCAGCAGCTCCAATTCTGGTCCCGGGACAGGGTATGGCTACACCTTC
NA,TRBV28,12,NA,TRBJ1-2,CASSSSNYGYTF,TGTGCCAGCAGTTCCAGTAACTATGGCTACACCTTC
NA,TRBV10-2,15,NA,TRBJ2-6,CASREQGSGANVLTF,TGCGCCAGCAGGGAACAGGGCTCTGGGGCCAACGTCCTGACTTTC
NA,TRBV5-1,16,NA,TRBJ1-4,CASSLEPGLLNEKLFF,TGCGCCAGCAGCCTCGAACCGGGACTGTTGAATGAAAAACTGTTTTTT
NA,TRBV18,13,TRBD1,TRBJ2-7,CASSQGQETEQYF,TGTGCCAGCTCCCAAGGACAGGAGACCGAGCAGTACTTC
NA,TRBV4-2,18,TRBD2,TRBJ2-3,CASSQAASGGYSTDTQYF,TGTGCCAGCAGCCAAGCTGCTAGCGGGGGGTACAGCACAGATACGCAGTATTTT
NA,TRBV5-1,15,TRBD2,TRBJ2-1,CASKGGLAGLNEQFF,TGCGCCAGCAAGGGGGGACTAGCGGGGCTCAATGAGCAGTTCTTC
NA,TRBV2,14,NA,TRBJ2-2,CASSETSVSGELFF,TGTGCCAGCAGCGAAACTTCCGTGAGCGGGGAGCTGTTTTTT
NA,TRBV6-5,14,NA,TRBJ1-1,CASSYLQGIAEAFF,TGTGCCAGCAGTTACTTACAGGGTATCGCTGAAGCTTTCTTT
NA,TRBV11-1,13,NA,TRBJ2-5,CASSLTQRETQYF,TGTGCCAGCAGCCTCACACAGAGAGAGACCCAGTACTTC
NA,TRBV28,18,TRBD2,TRBJ2-1,CASSLSLSGRSSYNEQFF,TGTGCCAGCAGTTTATCCCTTAGCGGGAGAAGCTCCTACAATGAGCAGTTCTTC
NA,TRBV2,15,TRBD1,TRBJ2-1,CASSDPGQGWDEQFF,TGTGCCAGCAGTGACCCGGGACAGGGCTGGGATGAGCAGTTCTTC
NA,TRBV5-4,16,TRBD1,TRBJ1-2,CASSPGTGGAFDGYTF,TGTGCCAGCAGCCCAGGGACAGGGGGCGCTTTCGATGGCTACACCTTC
NA,TRBV6-1,14,TRBD1,TRBJ1-1,CASSEQGGNTEAFF,TGTGCCAGCAGTGAACAGGGGGGGAACACTGAAGCTTTCTTT
NA,TRBV11-2,16,TRBD2,TRBJ2-1,CASSLRGEAGYNEQFF,TGTGCCAGCAGCTTGCGGGGGGAGGCGGGGTACAATGAGCAGTTCTTC
NA,TRBV14,15,NA,TRBJ1-2,CASSQGSRSAYGYTF,TGTGCCAGCAGCCAAGGCTCTAGGTCGGCTTATGGCTACACCTTC
NA,TRBV7-2,15,NA,TRBJ2-1,CASSLAQISYNEQFF,TGTGCCAGCAGCTTAGCACAGATCTCCTACAATGAGCAGTTCTTC
medium-sized,TRBV6-6,16,NA,TRBJ2-6,CASSYRRGTGANVLTF,TGTGCCAGCAGTTACCGGAGGGGCACTGGGGCCAACGTCCTGACTTTC
NA,TRBV27,13,NA,TRBJ2-2,CASSIQGTGELFF,TGTGCCAGCAGTATCCAGGGAACCGGGGAGCTGTTTTTT
NA,TRBV7-3,13,NA,TRBJ2-1,CASSLSRENEQFF,TGTGCCAGCAGCTTAAGTAGGGAGAATGAGCAGTTCTTC
few,TRBV7-9,13,NA,TRBJ1-4,CASSFWDTSKLFF,TGTGCCAGCAGCTTCTGGGACACATCAAAACTGTTTTTT
NA,TRBV7-2,19,TRBD1,TRBJ2-2,CASSFLRDRSFANTGELFF,TGTGCCAGCAGCTTTCTCCGGGACAGGTCTTTCGCGAACACCGGGGAGCTGTTTTTT
NA,TRBV9,15,NA,TRBJ2-3,CASSAGGAGQDTQYF,TGTGCCAGCAGCGCCGGGGGTGCGGGGCAAGATACGCAGTATTTT
NA,TRBV19,15,NA,TRBJ1-1,CASSPQGGGNTEAFF,TGTGCCAGTAGTCCCCAAGGAGGTGGGAACACTGAAGCTTTCTTT
NA,TRBV11-3,13,NA,TRBJ2-5,CASSLNSRETQYF,TGTGCCAGCAGCTTAAATTCTCGTGAGACCCAGTACTTC
NA,TRBV7-2,17,NA,TRBJ1-5,CASSSLARGGTNQPQHF,TGTGCCAGCAGCTCCTTAGCCAGGGGCGGTACCAATCAGCCCCAGCATTTT
few,TRBV6-5,15,NA,TRBJ2-1,CASSYSAGPYNEQFF,TGTGCCAGCAGTTACTCGGCGGGGCCCTACAATGAGCAGTTCTTC
NA,TRBV18,13,NA,TRBJ1-4,CASSRGKNEKLFF,TGTGCCAGCTCGCGGGGGAAGAATGAAAAACTGTTTTTT
NA,TRBV9,14,NA,TRBJ2-4,CASSTGLAKNIQYF,TGTGCCAGCAGTACAGGGTTGGCCAAAAACATTCAGTACTTC
NA,TRBV10-3,12,NA,TRBJ1-5,CAISSGNQPQHF,TGTGCCATCAGCTCAGGGAATCAGCCCCAGCATTTT
NA,TRBV19,15,TRBD1,TRBJ1-3,CATRLTGLFGNTIYF,TGTGCCACCAGACTGACAGGGCTCTTTGGAAACACCATATATTTT
NA,TRBV9,14,TRBD2,TRBJ2-5,CASSVGRAGETQYF,TGTGCCAGCAGCGTAGGTCGAGCGGGGGAGACCCAGTACTTC
NA,TRBV28,14,NA,TRBJ1-2,CASSLREGNYGYTF,TGTGCCAGCAGCCTCAGGGAAGGAAACTATGGCTACACCTTC
NA,TRBV5-1,16,TRBD2,TRBJ2-3,CASSLASGSRSDTQYF,TGCGCCAGCAGCTTGGCTAGCGGGAGTCGCTCAGATACGCAGTATTTT
NA,TRBV2,14,NA,TRBJ1-1,CASSEDPRDTEAFF,TGTGCCAGCAGTGAAGATCCCAGGGACACTGAAGCTTTCTTT
NA,TRBV6-4,14,NA,TRBJ2-3,CASSPDSGTDTQYF,TGTGCCAGCAGCCCTGACAGTGGAACAGATACGCAGTATTTT
few,TRBV2,14,NA,TRBJ1-1,CASSERVRNTEAFF,TGTGCCAGCAGTGAACGGGTTAGGAACACTGAAGCTTTCTTT